Here is one T cell receptor (beta chain) with its context. Its cognate antigen is unknown. The ends were cut back, 5 bases at V and 2 bases at J, with 19 bases in the middle. In germline, CDR1 is SGHAT, CDR2 FQNNGV. The CDR3 is 17 amino acids. The entry originates in a study of OX40 agonist ivuxolimab in advanced cancers. In the study overall: Averaging around 60 years in age, with a range of 23 to 79, the cohort was approximately 83% male. Of the participants, about 40% had some prior anti-PD-1, anti-PD-L1 or anti-CTLA-4 therapy, which was allowed. Whole-study results and caveats: Partial responders receiving 0.1-3.0 mg/kg showed among the lowest clonal expansion. Blood T cells, both CD4+ and CD8+, expanded clonally by week 6 at 0.1 to 3.0 mg/kg.

The repertoire was sequenced with immunoSEQ multiplex PCR; TCRdb's copy has only in-frame clones and lacks some. The profile covers tens of thousands of clones, with about 91% appearing a single time and around 2.8% taken by the ten largest. The sequence was collected from an adult with an advanced solid tumor such as melanoma, head and neck, liver or kidney cancer. The V and J genes are TRBV11-2 and TRBJ2-1, with D maybe TRBD1 (6 bases). The sequences come from CD4+ or CD8+ T cells sorted from blood, collected in a trial of the OX40 agonist ivuxolimab. CDR3 coding DNA: TGTGCCAGCAGCCCCACTTCTCCAGGGGTAGCCTACAATGAGCAGTTCTTC. Translation gives CASSPTSPGVAYNEQFF.